The 6 T cell receptor beta chains listed next were all sequenced from one sample in a study of T cells in localized non-small cell lung cancer. Data came from immunoSEQ multiplex PCR; TCRdb stores just in-frame clones and leaves some out. The table includes roughly 50,000 clones, about 85% detected once. The sample here was peripheral blood, taken before any cancer treatment. Every receptor here comes from an older female donor with stage II squamous cell lung carcinoma.

This CDR3 reads CASRRDSPYEQYF. In DNA, the CDR3 is TGTGCCAGCAGGCGGGACTCCCCCTACGAGCAGTACTTC. The chain recombines TRBV6-5 with TRBJ2-7, with D perhaps matching TRBD2 (6 bases). This CDR3 has 13 residues. CDR1 is MNHEY, CDR2 SVGAGI, per germline. The V end was cut by 6 bases, the J end by 2 bases, with 11 bases between.

The gene calls are TRBV7-3 and TRBJ2-3; a possible D gene is TRBD1 (7 bases). Germline V gene lookup returns CDR1 SGHTA and CDR2 FQGTGA. The CDR3 sequence is 18 residues long. Deletions cut 4 bases from V and 3 bases from J, with 23 bases between. The chain's CDR3 is CASSSPRGETGRTDTQYF. The CDR3 DNA is TGTGCCAGCAGCTCACCTCGTGGCGAGACAGGGAGGACAGATACGCAGTATTTT.

The gene calls are TRBV7-3 and TRBJ1-5; TRBD1 is a possible D gene (5 bases). CDR3 length: 17 amino acids. Germline lookup yields CDR1 SGHTA and CDR2 FQGTGA. V shed 5 bases and J shed 0 bases, with 17 bases lying between them. In DNA, the CDR3 is TGTGCCAGCAGCCCCCGCCCGGGACTGAATAGCAATCAGCCCCAGCATTTT. It specifies CASSPRPGLNSNQPQHF. Together with reference TRBV7-3 and TRBJ1-5, the CDR3 gives the full variable domain: GAGVSQTPSNKVTEKGKYVELRCDPISGHTALYWYRQSLGQGPEFLIYFQGTGAADDSGLPNDRFFAVRPEGSVSTLKIQRTERGDSAVYLCASSPRPGLNSNQPQHFGDGTRLSIL.

The J gene is TRBJ2-2, the V gene TRBV18, with D perhaps TRBD2 (5 bases). The CDR3 sequence is 15 residues long. Germline CDR1 reads KGHSH; CDR2 reads LQKENI. Trimming took off 4 bases at V and 3 bases at J, with 12 bases between the two ends. The CDR3 loop is CASSLNSGDTGELFF. CDR3 nucleotide sequence: TGTGCCAGCTCACTGAACAGCGGCGACACCGGGGAGCTGTTTTTT.

This clone is medium-sized within its sample. The chain is built from TRBV6-6 and TRBJ2-7; TRBD2 is a possible D gene (5 bases). Trimming cost V 10 bases and J 4 bases, with 17 bases left between them. From germline, CDR1 is MNHNY and CDR2 SVGAGI (reference sequence). The CDR3 consists of 13 residues. The CDR3, as DNA: TGTGCCACTCGGTCTGGGTCGGGATACGAGCAGTACTTC. Translating gives CATRSGSGYEQYF.

The gene calls are TRBV6-6 and TRBJ2-7; TRBD1 might be the D (5 bases). V was cut by 5 bases and J by 3 bases, with 14 bases left in between. The CDR3 is 14 residues long. Germline V gene data show CDR1 as MNHNY and CDR2 as SVGAGI (reference sequence). DNA for the CDR3: TGTGCCAGCAGTCTTCTAGGGGCCAACTACGAGCAGTACTTC. Its translation is CASSLLGANYEQYF.